This T cell receptor (beta chain) was observed in a study of Ad26.COV2.S vaccination and SARS-CoV-2 variants. The data were produced by immunoSEQ multiplex PCR, yet TCRdb's version contains in-frame clones alone and is incomplete. The table lists about 680,000 clones, 70% to 90% of them singletons. Treatment defined: around 19 received Ad26.COV2.S at low or high dose, single or two shots; 5 received placebo; per-sample allocation not given. Day 63 after the first vaccine or placebo injection was the time point for sampling. Sample: peripheral blood, taken in a trial of Ad26.COV2.S vaccine versus placebo. The source is a person between 18 and 60 years old who received the Ad26.COV2.S COVID-19 vaccine or a placebo.

The CDR3: CASSSGPYGYTF. In DNA form, the CDR3 reads TGTGCCAGCAGTTCGGGACCCTATGGCTACACCTTC. The chain carries TRBV6-2 or TRBV6-3 and TRBJ1-2, with D maybe TRBD1 (5 bases). The CDR3 totals 12 residues. Germline values: CDR1 MNHEY, CDR2 SVGEGT. The V gene lost 4 bases and the J gene lost 4 bases, with 7 bases spanning the gap.